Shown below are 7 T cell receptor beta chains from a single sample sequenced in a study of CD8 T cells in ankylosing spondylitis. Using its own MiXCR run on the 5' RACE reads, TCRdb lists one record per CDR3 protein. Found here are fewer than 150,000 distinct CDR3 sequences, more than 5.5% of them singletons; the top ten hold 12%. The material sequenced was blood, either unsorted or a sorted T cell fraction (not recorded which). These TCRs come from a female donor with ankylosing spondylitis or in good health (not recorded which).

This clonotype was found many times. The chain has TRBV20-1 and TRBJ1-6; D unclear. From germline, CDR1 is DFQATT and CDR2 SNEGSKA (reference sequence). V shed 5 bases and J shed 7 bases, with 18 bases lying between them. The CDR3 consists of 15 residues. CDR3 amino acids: CSAPNPRGNNSPLHF. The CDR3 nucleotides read TGCAGTGCTCCTAACCCTCGGGGAAACAATTCACCCCTCCACTTT.

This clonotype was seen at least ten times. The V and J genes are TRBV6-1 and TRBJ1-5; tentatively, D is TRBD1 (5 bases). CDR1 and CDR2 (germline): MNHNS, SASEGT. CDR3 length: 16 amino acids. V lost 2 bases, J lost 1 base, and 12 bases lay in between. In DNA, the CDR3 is TGTGCCAGCAGTGAAAAGAGGACACCAAGCAATCAGCCCCAGCATTTT. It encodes CASSEKRTPSNQPQHF.

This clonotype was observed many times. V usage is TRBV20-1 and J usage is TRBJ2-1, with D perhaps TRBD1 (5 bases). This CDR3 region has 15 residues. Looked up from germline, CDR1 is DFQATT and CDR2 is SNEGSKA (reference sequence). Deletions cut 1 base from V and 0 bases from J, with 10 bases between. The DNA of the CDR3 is TGCAGTGCTAGAGGACAGTTGAGCTCCTACAATGAGCAGTTCTTC. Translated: CSARGQLSSYNEQFF.

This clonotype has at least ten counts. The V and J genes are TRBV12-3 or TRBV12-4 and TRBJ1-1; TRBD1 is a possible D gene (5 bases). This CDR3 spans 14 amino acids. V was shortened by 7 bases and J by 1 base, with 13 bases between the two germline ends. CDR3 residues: CASKGSQGNTEAFF. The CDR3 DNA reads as TGTGCCAGCAAGGGGTCGCAAGGGAACACTGAAGCTTTCTTT.

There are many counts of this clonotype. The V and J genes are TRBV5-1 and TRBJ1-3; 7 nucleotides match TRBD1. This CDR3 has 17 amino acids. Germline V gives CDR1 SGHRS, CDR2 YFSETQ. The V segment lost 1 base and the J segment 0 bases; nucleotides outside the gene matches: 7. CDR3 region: CASSLHGQVTSGNTIYF. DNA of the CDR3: TGCGCCAGCAGCTTGCATGGACAGGTCACCTCTGGAAACACCATATATTTT.

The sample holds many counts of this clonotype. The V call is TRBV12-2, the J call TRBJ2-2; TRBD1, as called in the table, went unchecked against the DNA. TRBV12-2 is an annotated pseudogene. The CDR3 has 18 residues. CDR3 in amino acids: CASRLSRGTEGYTGELFF. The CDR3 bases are TGTGCAAGTCGCTTATCGAGGGGAACCGAGGGGTACACCGGGGAGCTGTTTTTT.

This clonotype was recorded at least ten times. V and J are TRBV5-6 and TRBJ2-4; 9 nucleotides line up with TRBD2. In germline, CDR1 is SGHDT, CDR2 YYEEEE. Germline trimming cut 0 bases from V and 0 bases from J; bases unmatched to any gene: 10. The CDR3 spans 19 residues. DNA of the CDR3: TGTGCCAGCAGCTTGGTAGTTAGCGGGGGACACATAGCCAAAAACATTCAGTACTTC. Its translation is CASSLVVSGGHIAKNIQYF.